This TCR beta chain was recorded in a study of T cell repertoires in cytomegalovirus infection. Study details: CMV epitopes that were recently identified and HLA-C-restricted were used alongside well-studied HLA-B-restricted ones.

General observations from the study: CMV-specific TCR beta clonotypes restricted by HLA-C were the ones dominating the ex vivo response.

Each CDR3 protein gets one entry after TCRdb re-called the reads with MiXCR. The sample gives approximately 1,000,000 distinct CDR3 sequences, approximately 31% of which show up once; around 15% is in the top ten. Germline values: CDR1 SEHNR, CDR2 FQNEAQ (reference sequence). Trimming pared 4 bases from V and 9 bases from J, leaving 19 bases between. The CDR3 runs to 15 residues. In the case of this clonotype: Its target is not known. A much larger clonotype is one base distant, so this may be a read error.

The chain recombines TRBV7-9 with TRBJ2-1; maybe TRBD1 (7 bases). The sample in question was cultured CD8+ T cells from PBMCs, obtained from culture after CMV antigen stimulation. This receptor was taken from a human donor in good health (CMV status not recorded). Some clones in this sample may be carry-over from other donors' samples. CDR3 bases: TGTGCCAGCAGCTCAGCGCGCAGGGGGGCGCGTGAGCAGTTCTTC. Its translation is CASSSARRGAREQFF.